The 10 T cell receptor beta chains presented below share a single source sample, sequenced in a study of T cells expressing NK-cell markers. After re-calling the 5' RACE reads, TCRdb lists one entry per CDR3 protein, DNA absent. The specimen's table records about 400,000 distinct CDR3 sequences. Sequencing used blood T cells: a sorted CD56 or NKG2C T cell subset, CD4+ or CD8+ T cells, or bulk PBMC T cells (not recorded which). The receptors originated from a woman in her 50s in good health.

The genes are TRBV20-1 and TRBJ2-1; the D call of TRBD1 rests on TCRdb alone, since no DNA is present to check it. CDR3 length: 15 residues. Germline CDR1 and CDR2: DFQATT and SNEGSKA (reference sequence). CDR3 sequence: CSARDVTMGDNEQFF.

This rearrangement joins TRBV12-3 or TRBV12-4 to TRBJ2-1; TCRdb indicates TRBD2, and absent DNA this call remains unverified. The CDR3 consists of 18 residues. This CDR3 is CASTLTRGGSSSYNEQFF.

This chain connects TRBV12-3 or TRBV12-4 to TRBJ2-1; with no DNA, the TCRdb D assignment of TRBD1 cannot be verified. The CDR3 runs 13 residues. CDR3 protein: CASTLGRNNEQFF.

The chain is built from TRBV20-1 and TRBJ2-3; TCRdb outputs TRBD2, but without DNA this stays unchecked. There are 17 residues in the CDR3. The germline CDR1 and CDR2 sequences are DFQATT and SNEGSKA (reference sequence). The CDR3 loop reads CSARARLAGMRTDTQYF.

The chain couples TRBV7-9 to TRBJ2-3; the D call of TRBD1 rests on TCRdb alone, since no DNA is present to check it. This CDR3 region has 14 residues. Germline values: CDR1 SEHNR, CDR2 FQNEAQ (reference sequence). CDR3 in amino acids: CASNSWGRGDTQYF.

The V gene is TRBV5-1, the J gene TRBJ2-2. CDR1 is SGHRS, CDR2 YFSETQ, per germline. The CDR3 is made up of 15 amino acids. The CDR3 loop reads CASRESDKPTGELFF.

This chain connects TRBV10-3 to TRBJ2-2; lacking DNA, the TRBD1 call made by TCRdb goes unchecked. In germline, CDR1 is ENHRY, CDR2 SYGVKD. The CDR3 is made up of 17 amino acids. The CDR3 loop is CAIRAPTGGENTGELFF.

The gene calls are TRBV20-1 and TRBJ1-3. This CDR3 region has 14 residues. CDR1 and CDR2 (germline): DFQATT, SNEGSKA (reference sequence). The CDR3 sequence: CSASWTDSGNTIYF.

This chain links TRBV3-1 with TRBJ2-5; TCRdb names TRBD1, which stays unverified in the absence of DNA. Germline lookup yields CDR1 LGHDT and CDR2 YNNKEL (reference sequence). The CDR3 length is 16 residues. CDR3 region: CASSQDGGSAGLTQYF.

V and J are TRBV29-1 and TRBJ1-2; the TRBD1 assignment by TCRdb is unverifiable without DNA. Germline CDR1 reads SQVTM; CDR2 reads ANQGSEA. The CDR3 covers 12 residues. CDR3 amino acids: CSGRDSLYGYTF.